This TCR beta chain was identified in a study of T cells in Graves' hyperthyroidism and ophthalmopathy. This clonotype was seen many times. The CDR3 runs to 14 residues. The germline CDR1 and CDR2 sequences are MNHEY and SMNVEV (reference sequence). V was trimmed by 7 bases and J by 3 bases, leaving 15 bases between them. The investigators amplified TCR beta CDR3 regions from RNA transcripts. TCR CDR3 underwent first-round RT-PCR with the HTBI primer set. MiXCR was run by TCRdb on the multiplex PCR reads, yielding one entry per CDR3 protein. The top ten clones hold approximately 10% of a sample with hundreds of thousands of distinct CDR3 sequences, around 22% of them seen once.

Sample: blood. This clonotype originated in a woman aged 25-40 years with Graves' ophthalmopathy. The V gene is TRBV27, the J gene TRBJ1-1, with D hard to call. This CDR3 is CASTHTYRDTEAFF. DNA of the CDR3: TGTGCCAGCACCCATACCTACCGGGACACTGAAGCTTTCTTT.